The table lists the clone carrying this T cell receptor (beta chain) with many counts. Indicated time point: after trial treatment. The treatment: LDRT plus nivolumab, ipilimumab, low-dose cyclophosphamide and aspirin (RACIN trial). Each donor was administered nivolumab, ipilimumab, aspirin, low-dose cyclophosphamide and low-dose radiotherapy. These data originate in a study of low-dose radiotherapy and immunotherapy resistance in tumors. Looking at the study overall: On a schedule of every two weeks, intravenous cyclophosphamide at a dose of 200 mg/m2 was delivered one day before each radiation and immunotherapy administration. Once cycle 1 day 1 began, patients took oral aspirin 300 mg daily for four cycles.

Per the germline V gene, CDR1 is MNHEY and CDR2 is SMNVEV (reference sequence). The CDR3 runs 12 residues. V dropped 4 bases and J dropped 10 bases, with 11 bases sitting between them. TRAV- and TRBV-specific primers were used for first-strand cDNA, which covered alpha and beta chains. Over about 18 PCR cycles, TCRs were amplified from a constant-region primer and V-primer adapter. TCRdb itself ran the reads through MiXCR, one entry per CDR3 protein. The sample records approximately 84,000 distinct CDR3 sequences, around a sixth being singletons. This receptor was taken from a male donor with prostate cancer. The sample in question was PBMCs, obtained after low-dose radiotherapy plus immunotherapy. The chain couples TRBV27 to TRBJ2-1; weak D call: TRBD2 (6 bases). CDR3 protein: CASSWAGREQFF. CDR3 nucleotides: TGTGCCAGCAGTTGGGCTGGGAGGGAGCAGTTCTTC.